This T cell receptor (beta chain) was obtained from a study of T cell changes during pregnancy in multiple sclerosis (dated by TCRdb to between 2019 and 2020). Study-level background: The study examined how the T cell repertoire changed over the course of pregnancy in women with multiple sclerosis.

The junction shows trimming of 3 bases on V and 4 bases on J, and the gene matches do not reach 4 bases of it. CDR1 and CDR2, looked up from the germline V gene, are SGHDT and YYEEEE. Including cysteine and phenylalanine, the CDR3 has 14 amino acids. The entry retains the CDR3 DNA only, 42 bases that are in frame from base 1. Receptors were amplified or captured by the immunoSEQ multiplex PCR assay. The table comes from immuneACCESS by way of TCRdb, which keeps in-frame sequences with V and J called. Part of the clones is missing from these tables; in studies checked, under half for an unresolved V gene and the rest for unknown reasons. Across this sample there are 45,000 to 60,000 clones, with 85% to 95% seen only once. The ten largest clones represent less than 0.8% of the sample. About this clone itself: Its antigen is still unknown. The record has no base qualities; no much larger clone is one base away.

In this chain, TRBV5-6 is recombined with TRBJ1-1, with 9 middle bases fitting TRBD1. The input for sequencing was CD4+ T cells from peripheral blood mononuclear cells, taken in the third trimester of pregnancy. This sequence was found in a female donor with multiple sclerosis, enrolled in a pregnancy study. CDR3 region: CASSWDRVATEAFF. The nucleotides read TGTGCCAGCAGCTGGGACAGGGTGGCCACTGAAGCTTTCTTT.